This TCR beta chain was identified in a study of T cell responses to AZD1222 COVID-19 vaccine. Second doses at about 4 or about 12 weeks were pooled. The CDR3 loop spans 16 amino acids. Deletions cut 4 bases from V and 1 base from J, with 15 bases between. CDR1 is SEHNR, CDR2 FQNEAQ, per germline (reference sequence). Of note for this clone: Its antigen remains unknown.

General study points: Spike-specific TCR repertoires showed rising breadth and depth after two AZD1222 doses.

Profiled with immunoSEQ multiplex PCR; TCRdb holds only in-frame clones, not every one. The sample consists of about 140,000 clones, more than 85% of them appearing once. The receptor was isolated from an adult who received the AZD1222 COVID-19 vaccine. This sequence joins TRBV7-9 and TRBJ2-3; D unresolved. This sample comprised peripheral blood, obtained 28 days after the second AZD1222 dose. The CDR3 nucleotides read TGTGCCAGCAGCTCCGACACTTCGGCTGGCACAGATACGCAGTATTTT. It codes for CASSSDTSAGTDTQYF.